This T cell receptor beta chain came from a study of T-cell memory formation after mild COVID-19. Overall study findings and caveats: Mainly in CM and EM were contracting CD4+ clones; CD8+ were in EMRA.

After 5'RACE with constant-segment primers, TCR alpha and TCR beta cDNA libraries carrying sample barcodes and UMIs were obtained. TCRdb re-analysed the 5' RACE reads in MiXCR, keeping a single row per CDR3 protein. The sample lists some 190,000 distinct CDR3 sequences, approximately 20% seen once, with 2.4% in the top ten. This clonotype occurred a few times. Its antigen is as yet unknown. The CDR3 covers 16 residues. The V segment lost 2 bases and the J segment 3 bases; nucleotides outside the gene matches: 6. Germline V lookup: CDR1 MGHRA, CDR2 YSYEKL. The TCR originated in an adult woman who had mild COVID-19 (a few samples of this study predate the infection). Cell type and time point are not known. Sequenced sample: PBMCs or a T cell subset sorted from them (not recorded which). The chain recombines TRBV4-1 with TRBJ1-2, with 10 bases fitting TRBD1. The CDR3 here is CASSQSRTGGHYGYTF. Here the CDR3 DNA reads TGCGCCAGCAGCCAAAGTCGGACAGGGGGACACTATGGCTACACCTTC.